This T cell receptor (beta chain) was obtained from a study of graft-versus-host responses after intestinal transplantation. General study results and limits: Ileal or blood samples showed some GvH clones first, and such clones were also found in recipient marrow.

To note about this clone: As yet, its antigen is unknown.

This CDR3 is 15 amino acids long. Trimming took off 3 bases at V and 0 bases at J, with 10 bases between the two ends. Germline-derived CDR1 and CDR2 are SGHKS and YYEKEE (reference sequence). TCRdb's copy holds only in-frame clones and misses some; the assay was immunoSEQ multiplex PCR. The table records more than 95,000 clones, 93% of them present only once. The input for sequencing was unstimulated CD8+ T cells sorted from spleen or lymph node cells, taken before intestinal transplant. The J gene is TRBJ1-3, the V gene TRBV5-5, with D unclear. This receptor was obtained from a human donor who received an intestinal transplant. Here the CDR3 DNA reads TGTGCCAGCAGCTCGGACGGGAACTCTGGAAACACCATATATTTT. Translation: CASSSDGNSGNTIYF. Full variable domain (missing parts from reference TRBV5-5 and TRBJ1-3): DAGVTQSPTHLIKTRGQQVTLRCSPISGHKSVSWYQQVLGQGPQFIFQYYEKEERGRGNFPDRFSARQFPNYSSELNVNALLLGDSALYLCASSSDGNSGNTIYFGEGSWLTVV.